This TCR beta chain was sequenced for a study of cytomegalovirus exposure and HLA in healthy donors. Study observations and caveats: Across all donors, roughly uniform sequencing depth was an assumption of the presence/absence analyses.

A word on this clone: What it binds is unknown.

The PCR was carried out with 60 Vbeta primers and 13 Jbeta primers. The assay was immunoSEQ multiplex PCR, and TCRdb's table has in-frame clones only and misses some. The sample consists of around 98,000 clones, 69% of them appearing once. At sampling all donors were nominally healthy, likely with unrecorded immune exposures. The CDR3 length is 13 residues. V was clipped by 2 bases and J by 4 bases, with 6 bases between them. Germline CDR1 SGHTA, CDR2 FQGNSA. The TCR sequence derives from a female donor in good health and CMV-seronegative. The source material was PBMCs. The chain carries TRBV7-2 and TRBJ1-5; D uncertain. CDR3 DNA sequence: TGTGCCAGCAGCTTAAGCAATAATCAGCCCCAGCATTTT. It translates to CASSLSNNQPQHF. The full variable domain, completed using reference TRBV7-2 and TRBJ1-5, is GAGVSQSPSNKVTEKGKDVELRCDPISGHTALYWYRQSLGQGLEFLIYFQGNSAPDKSGLPSDRFSAERTGGSVSTLTIQRTQQEDSAVYLCASSLSNNQPQHFGDGTRLSIL.